These 9 T cell receptor beta chains were sequenced from one sample in a study of blood T cell repertoires in COVID-19. TCRdb keeps only in-frame clones here, not all; method: immunoSEQ multiplex PCR. Among under 15,000 clones, around 74% were seen once, and the ten largest hold around two fifths. Input material: peripheral blood. These receptors were obtained from a woman older than 75 with acute or convalescent COVID-19.

This clone was recorded once. The V gene is TRBV7-2, the J gene TRBJ2-7; perhaps TRBD1 as D (5 bases). V was pared by 1 base and J by 1 base, with 8 bases between. This CDR3 is built from 14 residues. Germline values: CDR1 SGHTA, CDR2 FQGNSA. In DNA, the CDR3 is TGTGCCAGCAGCTTAGTTCAGGGATCCTACGAGCAGTACTTC. It specifies CASSLVQGSYEQYF.

This rearrangement joins TRBV28 to TRBJ2-7, with D perhaps matching TRBD1 (6 bases). The V and J ends lost 7 bases and 3 bases respectively, with 10 bases between them. The CDR3 is 12 amino acids. The germline V gene has CDR1 MDHEN and CDR2 SYDVKM. The CDR3 DNA reads TGTGCCAGCACCCCGACAGGCTACGAGCAGTACTTC. This gives the protein CASTPTGYEQYF.

This clone came up once. The chain carries TRBV10-3 and TRBJ1-5; D not resolved. The CDR3 contains 13 residues. Trimming shortened V by 3 bases and J by 9 bases, and 12 bases separated the two germline ends. Germline CDR1 is ENHRY and CDR2 is SYGVKD. The chain's CDR3 is CAISEYGGRPQHF. The CDR3 DNA reads TGTGCCATCAGTGAATATGGTGGCAGGCCCCAGCATTTT.

The chain couples TRBV5-4 to TRBJ2-3, with D tentatively TRBD2 (7 bases). Germline CDR1 reads SGHNT; CDR2 reads YYREEE (reference sequence). This CDR3 has 15 residues. V lost 2 bases and J 4 bases, leaving 14 bases between the germline ends. The CDR3 DNA follows: TGTGCCAGCAGCTTCGGCGGGGGCTTCTCAGATACGCAGTATTTT. Translated: CASSFGGGFSDTQYF.

J is TRBJ1-2 and V is TRBV5-1; D call uncertain. The V end was cut by 0 bases, the J end by 0 bases, with 6 bases between. Per the germline V gene, CDR1 is SGHRS and CDR2 is YFSETQ. The CDR3 contains 14 residues. The CDR3 loop reads CASSLDYPNYGYTF. The CDR3 nucleotides are TGCGCCAGCAGCTTGGATTATCCTAACTATGGCTACACCTTC.

The chain links TRBV2 to TRBJ2-1, with TRBD2 as a possible D gene (6 bases). This CDR3 is built from 15 residues. Germline V gives CDR1 SNHLY, CDR2 FYNNEI. The V end lost 2 bases, the J end lost 3 bases, and 11 bases lay between the germline ends. The DNA for the CDR3 is TGTGCCAGCAGTGAAAACGGGGGACTCTACAATGAGCAGTTCTTC. This gives the protein CASSENGGLYNEQFF. Complete variable domain (other parts from reference TRBV2 and TRBJ2-1): EPEVTQTPSHQVTQMGQEVILRCVPISNHLYFYWYRQILGQKVEFLVSFYNNEISEKSEIFDDQFSVERPDGSNFTLKIRSTKLEDSAMYFCASSENGGLYNEQFFGPGTRLTVL.

The chain has TRBV5-1 and TRBJ2-3, with 14 bases lining up with TRBD2. The germline V gene has CDR1 SGHRS and CDR2 YFSETQ. CDR3 length: 17 amino acids. V lost 0 bases and J lost 4; bases outside the gene matches: 4. The CDR3 coding sequence is TGCGCCAGCAGCTTGGCGACTAGCGGGGGGGCCGCAGATACGCAGTATTTT. This sequence encodes CASSLATSGGAADTQYF.

The chain combines TRBV2 with TRBJ2-2; perhaps TRBD2 as D (5 bases). This CDR3 region has 12 residues. Trimming cost V 6 bases and J 10 bases, with 12 bases left between them. Germline CDR1 reads SNHLY; CDR2 reads FYNNEI. DNA of the CDR3: TGTGCCAGCAGCCCCCTTCGGGAGGAGCTGTTTTTT. As protein: CASSPLREELFF.

This chain connects TRBV2 to TRBJ2-7; 8 nucleotides align to TRBD2. Per germline, CDR1 SNHLY and CDR2 FYNNEI. CDR3 length: 15 amino acids. V lost 4 bases, J lost 0 bases, and 5 bases stayed unmatched. The CDR3 region has the DNA TGTGCCAGCAGTGTTGAGCGGGGGACCTCCTACGAGCAGTACTTC. Residues: CASSVERGTSYEQYF.